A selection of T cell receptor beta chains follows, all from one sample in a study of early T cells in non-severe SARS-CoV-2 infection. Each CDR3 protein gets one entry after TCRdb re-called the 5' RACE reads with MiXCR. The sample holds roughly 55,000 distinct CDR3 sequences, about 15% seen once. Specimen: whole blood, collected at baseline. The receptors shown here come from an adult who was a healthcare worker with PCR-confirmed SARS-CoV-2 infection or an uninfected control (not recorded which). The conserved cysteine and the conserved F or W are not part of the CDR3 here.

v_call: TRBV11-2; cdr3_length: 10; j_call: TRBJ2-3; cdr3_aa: ANSHGVDTQY
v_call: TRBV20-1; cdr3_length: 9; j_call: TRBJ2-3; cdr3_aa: SATGLDTQY
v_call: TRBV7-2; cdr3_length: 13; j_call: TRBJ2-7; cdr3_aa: ASSTRTSGAYEQY
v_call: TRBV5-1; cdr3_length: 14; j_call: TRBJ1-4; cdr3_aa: ASSIGTGATNEKLF
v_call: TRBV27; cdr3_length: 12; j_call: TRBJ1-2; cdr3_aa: ASSLKPVWYGYT
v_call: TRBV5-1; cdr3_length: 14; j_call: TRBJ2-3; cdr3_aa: ASSLGLAESTDTQY
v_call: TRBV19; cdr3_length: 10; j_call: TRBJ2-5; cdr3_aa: ASSMIEETQY
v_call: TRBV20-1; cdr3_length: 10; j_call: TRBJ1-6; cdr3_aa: SVWTGDSPLH
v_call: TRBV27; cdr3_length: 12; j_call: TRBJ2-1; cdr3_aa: ASSLAGANREQF
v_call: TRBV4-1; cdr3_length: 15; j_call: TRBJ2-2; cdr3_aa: ASSRRTGGLETGELF
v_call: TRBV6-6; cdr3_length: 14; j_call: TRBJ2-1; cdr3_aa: ASSYLAGVGDNEQF
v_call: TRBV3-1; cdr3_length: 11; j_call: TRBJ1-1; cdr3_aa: ASSQSVNTEAF
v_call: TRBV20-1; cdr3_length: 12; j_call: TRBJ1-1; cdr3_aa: SATIQGWGTEAF
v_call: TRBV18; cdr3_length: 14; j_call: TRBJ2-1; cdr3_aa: ASSPPGGSSYNEQF
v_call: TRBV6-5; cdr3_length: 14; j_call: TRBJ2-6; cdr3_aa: ASTPYGGAGANVPT
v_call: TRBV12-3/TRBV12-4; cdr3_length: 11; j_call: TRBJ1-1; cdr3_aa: ASSFRVGTEAF
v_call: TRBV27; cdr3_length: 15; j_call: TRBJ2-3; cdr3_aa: ASSPGGSKYSTDTQY
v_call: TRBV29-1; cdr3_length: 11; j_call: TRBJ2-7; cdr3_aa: SAVPGGLYEQY